The next 7 T cell receptor beta chains were all read from a single sample in a study of T cell responses to AZD1222 COVID-19 vaccine. Sequencing used immunoSEQ multiplex PCR; TCRdb keeps in-frame clones, though not all of them. Of around 120,000 clones in the sample, around nine tenths were seen once. Source: peripheral blood, taken 28 days after the second AZD1222 dose. The receptors were gathered from an adult who received the AZD1222 COVID-19 vaccine.

The chain recombines TRBV7-8 with TRBJ1-1, with 7 bases lining up with TRBD1. The CDR3 runs 15 residues. The germline gives CDR1 SGHVS, CDR2 FQNEAQ. Trimming removed 3 bases from V and 0 bases from J; junction bases left unmatched: 4. The CDR3 nucleotides read TGTGCCAGCAGCTTTCAGGGACAGCTGAACACTGAAGCTTTCTTT. This encodes CASSFQGQLNTEAFF.

This clone has only one observation. The rearrangement joins TRBV19 to TRBJ2-3; TRBD1 agrees at 8 bases. Germline lookup yields CDR1 LNHDA and CDR2 SQIVND (reference sequence). The CDR3 extends over 12 amino acids. The CDR3 protein is CATGAETDTQYF. CDR3 DNA: TGTGCGACAGGGGCAGAGACAGATACGCAGTATTTT. The full variable domain, its missing parts supplied by reference TRBV19 and TRBJ2-3, is DGGITQSPKYLFRKEGQNVTLSCEQNLNHDAMYWYRQDPGQGLRLIYYSQIVNDFQKGDIAEGYSVSREKKESFPLTVTSAQKNPTAFYLCATGAETDTQYFGPGTRLTVL.

The chain uses TRBV7-8 and TRBJ1-2; D is possibly TRBD1 (5 bases). Trimming shortened V by 6 bases and J by 4 bases, and 12 bases separated the two germline ends. This CDR3 contains 13 residues. CDR1 is SGHVS and CDR2 is FQNEAQ in the germline V gene. The CDR3 is CASSPGFGYGYTF. The CDR3 DNA is TGTGCCAGCAGTCCAGGGTTCGGCTATGGCTACACCTTC.

The chain is built from TRBV28 and TRBJ2-1; D is undetermined. This CDR3 is built from 13 residues. V lost 7 bases, J lost 0 bases, and 7 bases lay in between. Per the germline V gene, CDR1 is MDHEN and CDR2 is SYDVKM. This chain's CDR3 is CASTANSYNEQFF. The DNA of the CDR3 is TGTGCCAGCACTGCGAACTCCTACAATGAGCAGTTCTTC. Full variable domain (remainder filled in from reference TRBV28 and TRBJ2-1): DVKVTQSSRYLVKRTGEKVFLECVQDMDHENMFWYRQDPGLGLRLIYFSYDVKMKEKGDIPEGYSVSREKKERFSLILESASTNQTSMYLCASTANSYNEQFFGPGTRLTVL.

The rearrangement joins TRBV9 to TRBJ2-3; D uncertain. The CDR3 runs to 13 residues. Per the germline V gene, CDR1 is SGDLS and CDR2 is YYNGEE. Between the trimmed V and J ends, which lost 3 bases and 3 bases, there was a span of 8 bases. For the CDR3, the DNA is TGTGCCAGCAGCGCACTTACGACAGATACGCAGTATTTT. This gives the protein CASSALTTDTQYF. Supplemented by reference TRBV9 and TRBJ2-3, the full variable domain reads DSGVTQTPKHLITATGQRVTLRCSPRSGDLSVYWYQQSLDQGLQFLIQYYNGEERAKGNILERFSAQQFPDLHSELNLSSLELGDSALYFCASSALTTDTQYFGPGTRLTVL.

The J gene is TRBJ1-2, the V gene TRBV28; 9 positions match TRBD1. Germline CDR1 is MDHEN and CDR2 is SYDVKM. With 6 bases clipped from V and 8 bases from J, the junction kept 22 bases outside the gene matches. The CDR3 spans 18 residues. The CDR3: CASRPITMDRGSVRGYTF. The CDR3 coding sequence is TGTGCCAGCAGACCTATAACGATGGACAGGGGCTCGGTTAGGGGCTACACCTTC.

The V call is TRBV19, the J call TRBJ1-4; D gene uncertain. V gave up 4 bases and J gave up 0 bases, with 6 bases separating them. CDR3 size: 14 residues. CDR1 is LNHDA, CDR2 SQIVND, per germline (reference sequence). Here the CDR3 reads CASSRTSTNEKLFF. DNA of the CDR3: TGTGCCAGTAGTAGGACGTCAACTAATGAAAAACTGTTTTTT.